One and the same sample provided the 19 T cell receptor beta chains below, sequenced in a study of blood T cells in healthy people across ages. The authors ran a second PCR of 7 to 11 cycles using a sample-barcoded 5' primer and a J-beta primer mix. Using its own MiXCR run on the 5' RACE reads, TCRdb lists one record per CDR3 protein. Found here are 1.5 million to 2 million distinct CDR3 sequences, 40% to 55% of them singletons; the top ten hold approximately 2.1%. The sample taken for sequencing was blood. These receptors all come from a woman aged 40 to 50 in good health.

The rearrangement joins TRBV28 to TRBJ1-4; D might be TRBD1 (6 bases). Trimming stripped 2 bases from V and 7 bases from J, with 20 bases between. This CDR3 region has 17 residues. The germline V gene encodes CDR1 MDHEN and CDR2 SYDVKM. CDR3 residues: CASSLTGLVRPGEKLFF. CDR3 DNA sequence: TGTGCCAGCAGTTTAACAGGGTTGGTTCGTCCTGGTGAAAAACTGTTTTTT. Complete variable domain (other parts from reference TRBV28 and TRBJ1-4): DVKVTQSSRYLVKRTGEKVFLECVQDMDHENMFWYRQDPGLGLRLIYFSYDVKMKEKGDIPEGYSVSREKKERFSLILESASTNQTSMYLCASSLTGLVRPGEKLFFGSGTQLSVL.

The V gene is TRBV4-3, the J gene TRBJ2-3; D unclear. Germline values: CDR1 LGHNA, CDR2 YSLEER. The CDR3 length is 17 residues. With 1 base removed from V and 2 bases from J, the gap between germline ends came to 16 bases. The CDR3 DNA is TGCGCCAGCAGCCAAGGCGCGACGGAATTTTCCACAGATACGCAGTATTTT. Amino acid sequence: CASSQGATEFSTDTQYF.

V and J are TRBV7-9 and TRBJ2-5; D uncertain. V lost 5 bases and J 1 base, leaving 17 bases between the germline ends. This CDR3 is built from 16 residues. The germline V gene has CDR1 SEHNR and CDR2 FQNEAQ (reference sequence). In nucleotides, the CDR3 is TGTGCCAGCAGCAAACAAGGACCAGGCACCCAAGAGACCCAGTACTTC. It codes for CASSKQGPGTQETQYF.

Regarding this clonotype: The junction shows a germline mismatch at one end, possibly a read error. The chain combines TRBV20-1 with TRBJ2-1, with a possible D match to TRBD1 (5 bases). Per the germline V gene, CDR1 is DFQATT and CDR2 is SNEGSKA (reference sequence). This CDR3 is 11 amino acids long. In nucleotides, the CDR3 is TGCAGTGCTCCCCAGGGTAATGAGCGGTTCTTC. Translation: CSAPQGNERFF.

The chain combines TRBV12-5 with TRBJ2-1, with 10 positions matching TRBD2. The length of the CDR3 is 18 residues. The germline V gene encodes CDR1 LGHNT and CDR2 FRNRAP. The junction had 14 bases not matched to a gene; V was cut back by 0 bases and J by 9 bases. This chain's CDR3 is CASGLVRTSGALSVEQFF. DNA of the CDR3: TGTGCTAGTGGTTTGGTACGTACTAGCGGGGCTCTCAGTGTTGAGCAGTTCTTC.

The chain has TRBV6-5 and TRBJ2-5, with 8 bases aligning to TRBD2. The CDR3 consists of 16 residues. With 4 bases clipped from V and 2 bases from J, the junction kept 9 bases outside the gene matches. The V gene's germline CDR1 is MNHEY and CDR2 SVGAGI. The CDR3 sequence is CASSSREGTAQETQYF. CDR3 sequence (DNA): TGTGCCAGCAGTTCCCGGGAGGGGACGGCTCAAGAGACCCAGTACTTC.

This chain joins TRBV3-1 and TRBJ2-3; TRBD1 is a possible D gene (6 bases). Deletions cut 6 bases from V and 0 bases from J, with 19 bases between. Per germline, CDR1 LGHDT and CDR2 YNNKEL (reference sequence). The length of the CDR3 is 17 residues. The CDR3 nucleotides read TGTGCCAGCAGTCCTGGATCGGGACACACTAGCACAGATACGCAGTATTTT. Translating gives CASSPGSGHTSTDTQYF.

This clonotype appeared a few times. The chain joins TRBV7-2 to TRBJ2-5; either TRBD1 or TRBD2 may supply D (5 bases each). The V gene's germline CDR1 is SGHTA and CDR2 FQGNSA. V was clipped by 7 bases and J by 7 bases, with 16 bases between them. This CDR3 region has 13 residues. The CDR3 bases are TGTGCCAGCACAAGGGACGCCAAGGGGACCCAGTACTTC. It is translated as CASTRDAKGTQYF.

The J gene is TRBJ2-5, the V gene TRBV5-1; 8 positions agree with TRBD2. CDR3 length: 15 residues. V was clipped by 3 bases and J by 1 base; unmatched bases: 5. Germline CDR1 and CDR2: SGHRS and YFSETQ. In DNA, the CDR3 is TGCGCCAGCAGCTGGATTAGCGGGGCCCAAGAGACCCAGTACTTC. It yields the protein CASSWISGAQETQYF.

This chain joins TRBV11-2 and TRBJ2-1; 8 nucleotides agree with TRBD1. This CDR3 spans 17 amino acids. With 6 bases clipped from V and 4 bases from J, the junction kept 14 bases outside the gene matches. Per the germline V gene, CDR1 is SGHAT and CDR2 is FQNNGV. CDR3 in amino acids: CASRTPGQGAWYNEQFF. The CDR3 nucleotides are TGTGCCAGCAGGACTCCGGGCCAGGGGGCCTGGTACAATGAGCAGTTCTTC.

This clonotype appeared a few times. The genes are TRBV6-1 and TRBJ2-4; 10 nucleotides match TRBD2. Germline V CDR1 and CDR2: MNHNS, SASEGT. The trim removed 5 bases at V and 1 base at J, leaving 17 bases unmatched. This CDR3 contains 20 residues. For the CDR3, the DNA is TGTGCCAGCAGTCCTCTGGGGAGCGGGGGGGCCGGGTTCGCCAAAAACATTCAGTACTTC. Its protein is CASSPLGSGGAGFAKNIQYF.

The gene calls are TRBV10-3 and TRBJ1-2, with D possibly matching TRBD1 (5 bases). V lost 2 bases to trimming and J lost 4 bases, with 14 bases between them. The V gene's germline CDR1 is ENHRY and CDR2 SYGVKD. The CDR3 contains 15 residues. The CDR3 loop is CAISEGGVRSYGYTF. The DNA for the CDR3 is TGTGCCATCAGTGAGGGGGGGGTTAGATCCTATGGCTACACCTTC.

This clonotype was detected only a few times. The V gene is TRBV27, the J gene TRBJ2-1, with unresolved D. Germline assignment: CDR1 MNHEY and CDR2 SMNVEV (reference sequence). Trimming stripped 1 base from V and 12 bases from J, with 13 bases between. This CDR3 comprises 13 residues. The CDR3 DNA is TGTGCCAGCAGTTTATTCGAACGGAGTGTGCAGTTCTTC. Encoded protein: CASSLFERSVQFF.

The chain couples TRBV6-5 to TRBJ1-4; no definite D call. Between the trimmed V and J ends, which lost 0 bases and 2 bases, there was a span of 7 bases. CDR3 length: 15 residues. CDR1 is MNHEY and CDR2 is SVGAGI in the germline V gene. The CDR3 DNA sequence: TGTGCCAGCAGTTACTCCTTGGGTACTAATGAAAAACTGTTTTTT. This translates into CASSYSLGTNEKLFF.

The rearrangement joins TRBV4-1 to TRBJ2-1; TRBD2 agrees at 9 bases. The DNA matches TRBJ2-7 better at its end, which makes the J call doubtful. This CDR3 contains 15 residues. Germline V CDR1 and CDR2: MGHRA, YSYEKL. The CDR3: CASSLPAGGSNEQYF. The DNA of the CDR3 is TGCGCCAGCAGCCTCCCAGCGGGGGGAAGCAATGAGCAGTACTTC.

The V gene is TRBV6-5, the J gene TRBJ2-3; TRBD1 or TRBD2 may be the D gene (7 bases each). The ends were cut back, 6 bases at V and 1 base at J, with 14 bases in the middle. Germline lookup yields CDR1 MNHEY and CDR2 SVGAGI. The length of the CDR3 is 15 residues. In DNA form, the CDR3 reads TGTGCCAGCAGGAAAGCAGGGGGGGGCACAGATACGCAGTATTTT. It yields the protein CASRKAGGGTDTQYF.

This clonotype was seen more than once but under ten times. This CDR3 is CSVDEQAANNEQFF. The CDR3 DNA reads TGCAGCGTTGATGAACAGGCAGCTAACAATGAGCAGTTCTTC. V and J are TRBV29-1 and TRBJ2-1; TRBD1 is a possible D gene (5 bases). Germline CDR1 and CDR2: SQVTM and ANQGSEA. The CDR3 runs to 14 residues. Trimming left V 3 bases short and J 5 bases short, with 14 bases between.

This clonotype has only one observation. This chain connects TRBV28 to TRBJ2-5; a possible D gene is TRBD1 (6 bases). V was cut by 2 bases and J by 1 base, with 11 bases left in between. The CDR3 contains 15 residues. The germline V gene encodes CDR1 MDHEN and CDR2 SYDVKM. The CDR3 sequence: CASSLETGFQETQYF. CDR3 nucleotide sequence: TGTGCCAGCAGTTTAGAGACAGGTTTCCAAGAGACCCAGTACTTC.

On this clonotype: One end of the junction does not line up with germline, which may come from a read error. The V and J genes are TRBV9 and TRBJ2-5; TRBD2 aligns across 11 bases. This CDR3 spans 19 amino acids. Germline V gene lookup returns CDR1 SGDLS and CDR2 YYNGEE. CDR3 bases: TGTGCCAGCAGCGGGTCCCTAGCGGGGGGACGACAACCCCCAGAGACCCAGAACTTC. Translated: CASSGSLAGGRQPPETQNF.